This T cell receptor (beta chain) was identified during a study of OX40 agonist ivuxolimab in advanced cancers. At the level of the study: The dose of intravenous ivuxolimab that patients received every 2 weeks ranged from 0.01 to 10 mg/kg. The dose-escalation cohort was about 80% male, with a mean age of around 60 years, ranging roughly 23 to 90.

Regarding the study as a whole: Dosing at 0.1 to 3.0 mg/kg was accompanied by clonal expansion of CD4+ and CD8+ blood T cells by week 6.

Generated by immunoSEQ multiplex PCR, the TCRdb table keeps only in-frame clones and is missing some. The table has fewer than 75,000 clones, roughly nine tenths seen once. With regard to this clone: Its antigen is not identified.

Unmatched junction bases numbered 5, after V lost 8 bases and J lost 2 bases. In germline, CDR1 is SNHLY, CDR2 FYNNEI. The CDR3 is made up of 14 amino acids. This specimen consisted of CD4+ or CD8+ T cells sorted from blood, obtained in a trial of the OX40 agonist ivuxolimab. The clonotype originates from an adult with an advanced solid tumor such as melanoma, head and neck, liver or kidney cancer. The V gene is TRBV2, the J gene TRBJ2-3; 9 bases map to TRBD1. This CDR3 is CASGQGQYTDTQYF. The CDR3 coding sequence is TGTGCCAGCGGACAGGGGCAATACACAGATACGCAGTATTTT.